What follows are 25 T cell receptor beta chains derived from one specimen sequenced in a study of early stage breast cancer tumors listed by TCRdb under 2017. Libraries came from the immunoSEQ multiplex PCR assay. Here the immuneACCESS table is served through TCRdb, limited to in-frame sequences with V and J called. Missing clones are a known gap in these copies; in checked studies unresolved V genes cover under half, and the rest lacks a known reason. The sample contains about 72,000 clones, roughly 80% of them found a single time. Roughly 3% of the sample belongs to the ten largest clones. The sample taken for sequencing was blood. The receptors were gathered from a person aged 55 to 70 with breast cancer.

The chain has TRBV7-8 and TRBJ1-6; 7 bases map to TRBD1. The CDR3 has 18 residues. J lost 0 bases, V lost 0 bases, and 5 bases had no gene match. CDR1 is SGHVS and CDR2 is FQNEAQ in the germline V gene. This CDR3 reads CASSLARQGSSYNSPLHF. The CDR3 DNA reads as TGTGCCAGCAGCTTAGCCAGACAGGGAAGCTCCTATAATTCACCCCTCCACTTT.

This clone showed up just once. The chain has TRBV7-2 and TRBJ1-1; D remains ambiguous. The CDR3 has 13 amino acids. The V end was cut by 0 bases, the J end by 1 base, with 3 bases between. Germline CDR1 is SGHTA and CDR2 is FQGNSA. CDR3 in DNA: TGTGCCAGCAGCTTAGCGCCGAACACTGAAGCTTTCTTT. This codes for CASSLAPNTEAFF.

The CDR3: CASRPWAGPGGSYGYTF. In nucleotides, the CDR3 is TGTGCCAGCAGGCCGTGGGCGGGGCCAGGGGGCTCCTATGGCTACACCTTC. V and J are TRBV27 and TRBJ1-2; 8 nucleotides agree with TRBD1. The CDR3 loop spans 17 amino acids. J lost 4 bases, V lost 6 bases, and 16 bases had no gene match. Germline loops: CDR1 MNHEY, CDR2 SMNVEV (reference sequence).

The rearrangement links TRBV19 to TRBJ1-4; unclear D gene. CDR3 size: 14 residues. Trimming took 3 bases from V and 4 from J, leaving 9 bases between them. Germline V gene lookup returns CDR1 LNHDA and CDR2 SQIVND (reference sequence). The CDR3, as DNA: TGTGCCAGTAGTATCGACGGATTTAATGAAAAACTGTTTTTT. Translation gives CASSIDGFNEKLFF.

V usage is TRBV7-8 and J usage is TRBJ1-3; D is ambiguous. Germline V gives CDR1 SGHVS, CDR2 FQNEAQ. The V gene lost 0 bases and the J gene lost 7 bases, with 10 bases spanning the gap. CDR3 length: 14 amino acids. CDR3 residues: CASSLAETTNTIYF. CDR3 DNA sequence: TGTGCCAGCAGCTTAGCGGAAACGACGAACACCATATATTTT.

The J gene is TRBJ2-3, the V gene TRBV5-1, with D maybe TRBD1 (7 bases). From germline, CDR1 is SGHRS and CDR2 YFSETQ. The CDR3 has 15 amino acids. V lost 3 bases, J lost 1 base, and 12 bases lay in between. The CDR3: CASSYGGGGTDTQYF. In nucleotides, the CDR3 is TGCGCCAGCAGCTACGGAGGGGGCGGCACAGATACGCAGTATTTT.

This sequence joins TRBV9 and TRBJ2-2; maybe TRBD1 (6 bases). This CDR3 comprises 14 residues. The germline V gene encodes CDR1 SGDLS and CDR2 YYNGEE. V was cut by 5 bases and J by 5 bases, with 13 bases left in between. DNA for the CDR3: TGTGCCAGCAGGGGAAGGCAGGGGACCGGGGAGCTGTTTTTT. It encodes CASRGRQGTGELFF.

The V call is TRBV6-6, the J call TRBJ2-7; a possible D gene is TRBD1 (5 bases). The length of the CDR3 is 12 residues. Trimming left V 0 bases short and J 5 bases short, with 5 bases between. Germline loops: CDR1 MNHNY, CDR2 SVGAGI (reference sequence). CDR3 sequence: CASSYSRDEQYF. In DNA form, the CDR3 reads TGTGCCAGCAGTTACTCCAGGGACGAGCAGTACTTC.

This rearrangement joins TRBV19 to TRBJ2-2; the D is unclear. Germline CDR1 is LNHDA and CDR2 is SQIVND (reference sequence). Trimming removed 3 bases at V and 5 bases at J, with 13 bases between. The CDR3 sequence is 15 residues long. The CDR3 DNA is TGTGCCAGTAGTATCATGGCAGTAAAAACCGGGGAGCTGTTTTTT. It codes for CASSIMAVKTGELFF.

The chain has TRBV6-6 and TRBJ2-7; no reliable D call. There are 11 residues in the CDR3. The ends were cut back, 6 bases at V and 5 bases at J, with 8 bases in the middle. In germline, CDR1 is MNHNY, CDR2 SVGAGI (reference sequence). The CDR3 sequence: CASSPRNEQYF. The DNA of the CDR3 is TGTGCCAGCAGCCCTCGGAACGAGCAGTACTTC.

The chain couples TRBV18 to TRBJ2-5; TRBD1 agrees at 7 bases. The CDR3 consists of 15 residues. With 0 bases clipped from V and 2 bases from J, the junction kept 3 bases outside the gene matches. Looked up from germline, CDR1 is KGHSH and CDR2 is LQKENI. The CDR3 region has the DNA TGTGCCAGCTCACCACCGGGGACAGTTCAAGAGACCCAGTACTTC. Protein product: CASSPPGTVQETQYF.

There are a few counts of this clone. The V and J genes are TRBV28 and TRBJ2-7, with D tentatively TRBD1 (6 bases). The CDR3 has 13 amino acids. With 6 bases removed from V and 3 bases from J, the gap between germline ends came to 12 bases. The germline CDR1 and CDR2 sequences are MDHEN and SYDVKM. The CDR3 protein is CASRTTGNYEQYF. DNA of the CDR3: TGTGCCAGCAGGACCACAGGGAACTACGAGCAGTACTTC.

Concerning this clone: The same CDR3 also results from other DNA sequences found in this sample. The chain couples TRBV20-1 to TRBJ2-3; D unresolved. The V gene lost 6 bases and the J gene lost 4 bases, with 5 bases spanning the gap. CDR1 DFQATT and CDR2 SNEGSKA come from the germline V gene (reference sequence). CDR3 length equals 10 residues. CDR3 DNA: TGCAGTGCCTCCTCAGATACGCAGTATTTT. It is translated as CSASSDTQYF.

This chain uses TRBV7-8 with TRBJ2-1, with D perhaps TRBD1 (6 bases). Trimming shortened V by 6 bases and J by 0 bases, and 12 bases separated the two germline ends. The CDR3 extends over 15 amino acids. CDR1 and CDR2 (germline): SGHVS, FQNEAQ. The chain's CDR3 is CASRTGRTSYNEQFF. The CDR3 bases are TGTGCCAGCAGGACAGGTCGGACCTCCTACAATGAGCAGTTCTTC.

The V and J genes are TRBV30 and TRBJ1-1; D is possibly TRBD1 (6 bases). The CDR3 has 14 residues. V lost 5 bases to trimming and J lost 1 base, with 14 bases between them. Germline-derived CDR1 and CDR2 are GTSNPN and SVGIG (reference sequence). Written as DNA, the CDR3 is TGTGCCTGGCTTGGGGGGGCAGGGAACACTGAAGCTTTCTTT. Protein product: CAWLGGAGNTEAFF.

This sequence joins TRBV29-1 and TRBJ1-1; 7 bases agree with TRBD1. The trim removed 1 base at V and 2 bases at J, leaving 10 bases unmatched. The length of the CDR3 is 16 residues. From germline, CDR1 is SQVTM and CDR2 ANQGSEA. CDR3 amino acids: CSVEGGGRQGNTEAFF. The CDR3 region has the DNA TGCAGCGTTGAAGGGGGGGGCAGACAGGGTAACACTGAAGCTTTCTTT.

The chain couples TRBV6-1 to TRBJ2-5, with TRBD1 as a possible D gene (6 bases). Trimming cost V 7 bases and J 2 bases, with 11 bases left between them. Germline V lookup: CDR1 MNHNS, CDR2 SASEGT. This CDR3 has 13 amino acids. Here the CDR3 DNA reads TGTGCCAGCACCCAGGGGTGGCAAGAGACCCAGTACTTC. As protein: CASTQGWQETQYF.

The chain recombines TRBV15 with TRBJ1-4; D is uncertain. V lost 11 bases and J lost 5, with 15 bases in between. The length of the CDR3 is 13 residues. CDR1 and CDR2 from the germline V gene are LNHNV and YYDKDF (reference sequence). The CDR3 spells CAAQDGGNEKLFF. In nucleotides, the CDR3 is TGTGCCGCCCAGGACGGAGGAAATGAAAAACTGTTTTTT.

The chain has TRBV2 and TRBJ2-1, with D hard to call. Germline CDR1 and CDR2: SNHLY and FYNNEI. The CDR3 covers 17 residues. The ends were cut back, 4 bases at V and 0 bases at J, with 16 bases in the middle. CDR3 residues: CASSVSSLGYSYNEQFF. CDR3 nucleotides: TGTGCCAGCAGTGTATCCTCTTTAGGGTACTCCTACAATGAGCAGTTCTTC. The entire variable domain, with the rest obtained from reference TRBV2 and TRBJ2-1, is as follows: EPEVTQTPSHQVTQMGQEVILRCVPISNHLYFYWYRQILGQKVEFLVSFYNNEISEKSEIFDDQFSVERPDGSNFTLKIRSTKLEDSAMYFCASSVSSLGYSYNEQFFGPGTRLTVL.

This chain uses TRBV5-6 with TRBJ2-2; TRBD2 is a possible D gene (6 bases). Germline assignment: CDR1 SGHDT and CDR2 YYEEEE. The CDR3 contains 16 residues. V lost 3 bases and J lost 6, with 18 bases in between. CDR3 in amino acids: CASSWGVGTHPGELFF. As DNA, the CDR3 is TGTGCCAGCAGCTGGGGGGTGGGGACCCACCCCGGGGAGCTGTTTTTT. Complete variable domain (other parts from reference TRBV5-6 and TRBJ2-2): DAGVTQSPTHLIKTRGQQVTLRCSPKSGHDTVSWYQQALGQGPQFIFQYYEEEERQRGNFPDRFSGHQFPNYSSELNVNALLLGDSALYLCASSWGVGTHPGELFFGEGSRLTVL.

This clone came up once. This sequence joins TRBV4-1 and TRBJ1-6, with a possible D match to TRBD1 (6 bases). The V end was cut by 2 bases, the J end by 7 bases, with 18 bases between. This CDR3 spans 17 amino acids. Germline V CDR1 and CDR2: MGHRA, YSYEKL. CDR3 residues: CASSQHPKGGKNSPLHF. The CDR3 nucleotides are TGCGCCAGCAGCCAACACCCGAAGGGGGGGAAGAATTCACCCCTCCACTTT.

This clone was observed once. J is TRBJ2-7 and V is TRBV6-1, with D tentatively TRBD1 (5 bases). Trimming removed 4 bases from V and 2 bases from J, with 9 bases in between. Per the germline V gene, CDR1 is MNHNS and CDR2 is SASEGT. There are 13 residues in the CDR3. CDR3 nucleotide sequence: TGTGCCAGCAGTGTACAGGAAACCTACGAGCAGTACTTC. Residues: CASSVQETYEQYF.

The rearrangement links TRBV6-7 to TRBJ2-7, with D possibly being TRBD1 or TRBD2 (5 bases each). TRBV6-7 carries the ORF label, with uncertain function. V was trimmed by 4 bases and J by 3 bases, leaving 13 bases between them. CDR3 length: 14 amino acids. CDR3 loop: CASSFPADIYEQYF. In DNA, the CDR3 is TGTGCCAGCAGTTTTCCAGCGGACATCTACGAGCAGTACTTC.

CDR3 protein: CASRNRTGPSTDTQYF. The CDR3 DNA reads TGTGCCAGCAGAAACCGGACAGGACCGAGCACAGATACGCAGTATTTT. The rearrangement links TRBV5-4 to TRBJ2-3; 7 positions agree with TRBD1. J was trimmed by 0 bases and V by 5 bases; bases with no gene match: 9. The germline gives CDR1 SGHNT, CDR2 YYREEE (reference sequence). The CDR3 is 16 amino acids.

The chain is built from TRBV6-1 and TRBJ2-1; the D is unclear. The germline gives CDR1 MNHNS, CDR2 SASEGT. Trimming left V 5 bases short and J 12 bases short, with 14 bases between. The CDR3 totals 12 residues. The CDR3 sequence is CASSHQELRQFF. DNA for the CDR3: TGTGCCAGCAGTCACCAGGAGCTTCGGCAGTTCTTC.